The rows below give T cell receptor beta chains drawn from one sample of a study of blood T cell repertoires in COVID-19. Method: immunoSEQ multiplex PCR; TCRdb's copy keeps in-frame clones and lacks some. The table has 450,000 to 500,000 clones, about nine tenths seen once; the top ten hold roughly 0.7%. The sequencing sample was made of PBMCs or T cells enriched from blood (not recorded which). The source is a woman between 18 and 29 years old who had recovered from COVID-19. CDR3s include the opening cysteine and the closing phenylalanine or tryptophan. Each record gives: V gene, CDR3 protein.

TRBV19	CASKLWTDNSPLHF
TRBV3-1/TRBV3-2	CASSPYTGLGTNEKLFF
TRBV2	CASSRETKESEQYF
TRBV5-4	CASSLQGAQETQYF
TRBV9	CANSAGTGTDGEKLFF
TRBV19	CASRQGGLSAGEKLFF
TRBV18	CASSPSAGLQPLHF
TRBV5-1	CASSLNPRGTEAFF
TRBV28	CASSLGGRPNPYGYTF
TRBV14	CASSHSGDRGLDTGELFF
TRBV5-6	CASSLGRGSGNTIYF
TRBV9	CASSVDGTSQETQYF
TRBV4-1	CASSKSGGIYNSPLHF
TRBV28	CASSTPGPAAPLHF
TRBV7-2	CASSLLAGRYNEQFF
TRBV29-1	CSVFTGVDTEAFF
TRBV27	CASSFRDTSYEQYF
TRBV7-9	CASSSRPPGSRLDTEAFF
TRBV19	CASSPGAGSGYTF
TRBV10-3	CAISGGVGTEAFF